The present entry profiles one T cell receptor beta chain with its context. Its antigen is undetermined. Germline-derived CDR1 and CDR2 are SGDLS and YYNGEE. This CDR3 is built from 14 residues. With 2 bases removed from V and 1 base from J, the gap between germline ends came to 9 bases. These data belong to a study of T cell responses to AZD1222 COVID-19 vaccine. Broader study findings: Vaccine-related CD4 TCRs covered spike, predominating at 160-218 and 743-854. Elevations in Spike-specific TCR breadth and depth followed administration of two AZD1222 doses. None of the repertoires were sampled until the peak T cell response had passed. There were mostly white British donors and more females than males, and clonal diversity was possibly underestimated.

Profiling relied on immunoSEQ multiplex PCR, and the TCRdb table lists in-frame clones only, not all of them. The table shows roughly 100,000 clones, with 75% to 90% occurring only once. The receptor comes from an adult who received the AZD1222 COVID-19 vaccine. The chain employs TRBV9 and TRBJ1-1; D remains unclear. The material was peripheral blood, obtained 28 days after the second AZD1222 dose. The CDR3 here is CASSVQRGNTEAFF. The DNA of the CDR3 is TGTGCCAGCAGCGTTCAACGTGGGAACACTGAAGCTTTCTTT.